The 32 T cell receptor beta chains in this list originate from one sample, sequenced in a study of CD8+CD57+ T cells in acquired aplastic anemia. Patients chosen for sequencing had shown CD8+CD57+ cell expansion by flow cytometry. Profiling of TCR beta VDJ combinations and CDR3 sequences used genomic DNA as template. Each CDR3 protein is one row after TCRdb ran MiXCR on the reads. The table records about 190,000 distinct CDR3 sequences, 40% to 55% of them present only once. The sample taken for sequencing was sorted CD4+, CD8+, or CD8+CD57+ T cells (not recorded which) from PBMCs. These receptors were taken from a human donor with aplastic anemia.

The CDR3 spells CASSRTRASGTTDTQYF. For the CDR3, the DNA is TGTGCCAGCTCGCGAACGCGGGCTAGCGGCACCACAGATACGCAGTATTTT. This sequence joins TRBV18 and TRBJ2-3; 7 bases agree with TRBD2. CDR3 size: 17 residues. The V and J ends lost 6 bases and 2 bases, in that order; junction bases with no gene match: 14. The germline V gene has CDR1 KGHSH and CDR2 LQKENI.

This clonotype was observed many times. The chain is built from TRBV27 and TRBJ2-7, with TRBD1 identical over 10 bases. The germline gives CDR1 MNHEY, CDR2 SMNVEV (reference sequence). The V segment lost 6 bases and the J segment 6 bases; nucleotides outside the gene matches: 5. The CDR3 spans 13 residues. The CDR3 region is CASRPTGGAEQYF. CDR3 DNA: TGTGCCAGCAGGCCGACAGGGGGCGCCGAGCAGTACTTC.

The J gene is TRBJ1-2, the V gene TRBV25-1; D is possibly TRBD1 (6 bases). The CDR3 spans 14 residues. Trimming stripped 6 bases from V and 8 bases from J, with 19 bases between. CDR1 and CDR2 (germline): MGHDK, SYGVNS. The CDR3 region has the DNA TGTGCCAGCAGCCCTCCGGGGGGCATAAGGGGCTACACCTTC. Amino acid sequence: CASSPPGGIRGYTF.

The chain joins TRBV2 to TRBJ2-1, with 9 bases identical to TRBD1. CDR3 length: 13 residues. CDR1 is SNHLY, CDR2 FYNNEI, per germline. V dropped 8 bases and J dropped 9; count of bases not matched to a gene: 8. CDR3 in amino acids: CASSDRGEGEQFF. CDR3 coding DNA: TGTGCCAGCTCGGACAGGGGAGAGGGTGAGCAGTTCTTC. The whole variable domain, filled in from reference TRBV2 and TRBJ2-1, reads EPEVTQTPSHQVTQMGQEVILRCVPISNHLYFYWYRQILGQKVEFLVSFYNNEISEKSEIFDDQFSVERPDGSNFTLKIRSTKLEDSAMYFCASSDRGEGEQFFGPGTRLTVL.

This clonotype was recorded at least ten times. The chain uses TRBV12-3 or TRBV12-4 and TRBJ1-1; D gene ambiguous. The CDR3 covers 11 residues. V lost 6 bases to trimming and J lost 7 bases, with 9 bases between them. Written as DNA, the CDR3 is TGTGCCAGCAGACGACCCGTTGAAGCTTTCTTT. It translates to CASRRPVEAFF.

There are many counts of this clonotype. The chain combines TRBV5-1 with TRBJ1-2; D possibly corresponds to TRBD1 (6 bases). This CDR3 is built from 14 residues. Trimming pared 2 bases from V and 5 bases from J, leaving 13 bases between. Germline CDR1 and CDR2: SGHRS and YFSETQ. DNA of the CDR3: TGCGCCAGCAGCTTAGACGGCCAGGGGTATGGCTACACCTTC. Protein product: CASSLDGQGYGYTF.

This sequence joins TRBV7-9 and TRBJ1-2, with D unclear. Germline V gene data show CDR1 as SEHNR and CDR2 as FQNEAQ (reference sequence). The CDR3 contains 13 residues. V shed 5 bases and J shed 1 base, with 8 bases lying between them. CDR3 sequence: CASSGSDNYGYTF. The CDR3 DNA follows: TGTGCCAGCAGCGGGTCAGATAACTATGGCTACACCTTC. Variable domain in full (rest from reference TRBV7-9 and TRBJ1-2): DTGVSQNPRHKITKRGQNVTFRCDPISEHNRLYWYRQTLGQGPEFLTYFQNEAQLEKSRLLSDRFSAERPKGSFSTLEIQRTEQGDSAMYLCASSGSDNYGYTFGSGTRLTVV.

The V and J genes are TRBV5-1 and TRBJ1-3; no definite D call. The CDR3 extends over 14 amino acids. Germline CDR1 SGHRS, CDR2 YFSETQ. V lost 6 bases and J 0 bases, leaving 10 bases between the germline ends. DNA of the CDR3: TGCGCCAGCATGGAGGGTACCTCTGGAAACACCATATATTTT. Translating it yields CASMEGTSGNTIYF. Full variable domain (missing parts from reference TRBV5-1 and TRBJ1-3): KAGVTQTPRYLIKTRGQQVTLSCSPISGHRSVSWYQQTPGQGLQFLFEYFSETQRNKGNFPGRFSGRQFSNSRSEMNVSTLELGDSALYLCASMEGTSGNTIYFGEGSWLTVV.

There are a few counts of this clonotype. A much larger clone lies one base from this, so it may be a read error. The chain recombines TRBV5-5 with TRBJ2-7; D is undetermined. Germline V lookup: CDR1 SGHKS, CDR2 YYEKEE (reference sequence). This CDR3 has 11 residues. The V end was cut by 4 bases, the J end by 3 bases, with 5 bases between. In nucleotides, the CDR3 is TGTGCCAGCAGCCCCCACTACGAGCAGTACTTC. This gives the protein CASSPHYEQYF. The entire variable domain, with the rest obtained from reference TRBV5-5 and TRBJ2-7, is as follows: DAGVTQSPTHLIKTRGQQVTLRCSPISGHKSVSWYQQVLGQGPQFIFQYYEKEERGRGNFPDRFSARQFPNYSSELNVNALLLGDSALYLCASSPHYEQYFGPGTRLTVT.

To note about this clonotype: A read error may explain this, as a much larger clone is one base away. The CDR3 nucleotides are TGTGCCAGCAGCCCGGGACAGGGGTCACGCAATCAGCTCCAGCATTTT. Translating gives CASSPGQGSRNQLQHF. J is TRBJ1-5 and V is TRBV5-6; 10 bases fit TRBD1. The germline V gene encodes CDR1 SGHDT and CDR2 YYEEEE. There are 16 residues in the CDR3.

The gene calls are TRBV5-1 and TRBJ2-3, with 7 bases matching TRBD1. Trimming removed 0 bases from V and 0 bases from J; junction bases left unmatched: 4. Germline V CDR1 and CDR2: SGHRS, YFSETQ. CDR3 length: 16 residues. Here the CDR3 reads CASSLVTGLSTDTQYF. CDR3 coding DNA: TGCGCCAGCAGCTTGGTGACAGGGTTGAGCACAGATACGCAGTATTTT.

This clonotype was recorded many times. This sequence joins TRBV10-1 and TRBJ2-2, with D possibly matching TRBD2 (6 bases). Germline loops: CDR1 WNHNN, CDR2 SYGVQD (reference sequence). There are 15 residues in the CDR3. V lost 5 bases and J lost 6, with 16 bases in between. CDR3 DNA: TGCGCCAGCAGTCGTAGCGGCCAGGAGGCCGGGGAGCTGTTTTTT. This translates into CASSRSGQEAGELFF.

This clonotype was counted ten times or more. The rearrangement links TRBV5-1 to TRBJ2-1; D is ambiguous. The CDR3 consists of 14 residues. Trimming removed 0 bases at V and 7 bases at J, with 11 bases between. In germline, CDR1 is SGHRS, CDR2 YFSETQ. This chain's CDR3 is CASSLVSRENEQFF. CDR3 sequence (DNA): TGCGCCAGCAGCTTGGTGTCGCGAGAAAATGAGCAGTTCTTC.

The chain links TRBV5-1 to TRBJ2-6; a weak D match, TRBD1 (6 bases). The CDR3 covers 17 residues. V was trimmed by 0 bases and J by 0 bases, leaving 10 bases between them. CDR1 is SGHRS and CDR2 is YFSETQ in the germline V gene. The CDR3 coding sequence is TGCGCCAGCAGCTTGGGACAGGCCGCCTCTGGGGCCAACGTCCTGACTTTC. This gives the protein CASSLGQAASGANVLTF. The entire variable domain, with the rest obtained from reference TRBV5-1 and TRBJ2-6, is as follows: KAGVTQTPRYLIKTRGQQVTLSCSPISGHRSVSWYQQTPGQGLQFLFEYFSETQRNKGNFPGRFSGRQFSNSRSEMNVSTLELGDSALYLCASSLGQAASGANVLTFGAGSRLTVL.

The V call is TRBV11-2, the J call TRBJ1-1; D unresolved. CDR1 and CDR2 (germline): SGHAT, FQNNGV. Trimming left V 1 base short and J 0 bases short, with 15 bases between. The CDR3 loop spans 17 amino acids. Written as DNA, the CDR3 is TGTGCCAGCAGCTTAGGGACTATGGACGGCATGAACACTGAAGCTTTCTTT. It codes for CASSLGTMDGMNTEAFF. Together with reference TRBV11-2 and TRBJ1-1, the CDR3 gives the full variable domain: EAGVAQSPRYKIIEKRQSVAFWCNPISGHATLYWYQQILGQGPKLLIQFQNNGVVDDSQLPKDRFSAERLKGVDSTLKIQPAKLEDSAVYLCASSLGTMDGMNTEAFFGQGTRLTVV.

CDR3 DNA: TGTGCCAGCAGCGCACTAGCGGGAGACTTCGGTGAGCAGTTCTTC. As protein: CASSALAGDFGEQFF. This chain links TRBV7-3 with TRBJ2-1; 11 nucleotides align to TRBD2. The germline CDR1 and CDR2 sequences are SGHTA and FQGTGA. The CDR3 sequence is 15 residues long. Losses at the gene ends were 5 bases for V and 9 bases for J; bases not matched to a gene: 9.

This clonotype was observed at least ten times. Here the CDR3 reads CASSLYAGGPLSSYEQYF. CDR3 nucleotide sequence: TGCGCCAGCAGCTTGTACGCGGGAGGGCCTCTTAGCTCCTACGAGCAGTACTTC. The chain uses TRBV5-1 and TRBJ2-7; 9 nucleotides line up with TRBD2. Germline trimming cut 1 base from V and 0 bases from J; bases unmatched to any gene: 11. The CDR3 totals 18 residues. Germline assignment: CDR1 SGHRS and CDR2 YFSETQ.

The chain carries TRBV10-3 and TRBJ2-7, with 9 bases aligning to TRBD1. The CDR3 extends over 13 amino acids. Looked up from germline, CDR1 is ENHRY and CDR2 is SYGVKD. Trimming cost V 0 bases and J 7 bases; bases outside gene matches: 1. The CDR3 sequence: CAISESGTGEQYF. In nucleotides, the CDR3 is TGTGCCATCAGTGAGTCCGGGACAGGGGAGCAGTACTTC.

This chain joins TRBV20-1 and TRBJ2-5; 10 positions agree with TRBD1. With V trimmed by 5 bases and J by 5 bases, 2 bases remained unmatched. Germline CDR1 reads DFQATT; CDR2 reads SNEGSKA (reference sequence). CDR3 size: 12 residues. The CDR3 sequence is CSADRGQETQYF. The CDR3 nucleotides are TGCAGTGCTGACAGGGGGCAGGAGACCCAGTACTTC.

Only a few counts were recorded for this clonotype. The chain combines TRBV7-9 with TRBJ1-2, with a weak D call TRBD1 (5 bases). This CDR3 spans 14 amino acids. Trimming stripped 5 bases from V and 8 bases from J, with 18 bases between. Per germline, CDR1 SEHNR and CDR2 FQNEAQ (reference sequence). CDR3 DNA sequence: TGTGCCAGCAGCCTCGATCGGGACCTGAGGGGCTACACCTTC. Protein sequence: CASSLDRDLRGYTF.

This clonotype came up a few times. V and J are TRBV5-6 and TRBJ2-4, with D perhaps matching TRBD2 (7 bases). The ends were cut back, 7 bases at V and 12 bases at J, with 20 bases in the middle. The CDR3 is 13 residues long. The V gene's germline CDR1 is SGHDT and CDR2 YYEEEE. CDR3 sequence reads: CASSLGGPDTQYF. Here the CDR3 DNA reads TGTGCCAGCTCCCTGGGGGGGCCTGACACTCAGTACTTC.

The CDR3 nucleotides are TGCAGTGCTAGCAGGGACGGAGGAAACACCATATATTTT. Its protein is CSASRDGGNTIYF. V and J are TRBV20-1 and TRBJ1-3; perhaps TRBD1 as D (5 bases). V gave up 3 bases and J gave up 4 bases, with 10 bases separating them. CDR3 length equals 13 residues. CDR1 is DFQATT, CDR2 SNEGSKA, per germline (reference sequence).

Many counts were recorded for this clonotype. The rearrangement joins TRBV3-1 to TRBJ2-7; no clear D gene. V was shortened by 6 bases and J by 5 bases, with 8 bases between the two germline ends. The germline gives CDR1 LGHDT, CDR2 YNNKEL (reference sequence). The CDR3 extends over 11 amino acids. CDR3 residues: CASSVFDEQYF. The CDR3 DNA reads TGTGCCAGCAGTGTTTTCGACGAGCAGTACTTC.

On this clonotype itself: This may stem from a read error, because a much larger clone lies one nucleotide away. V usage is TRBV18 and J usage is TRBJ1-5; the D is unclear. Germline CDR1 is KGHSH and CDR2 is LQKENI. The CDR3 totals 12 residues. CDR3 sequence (DNA): TGTGCCAACTCACTGCGTGGGCAGCCCCAGCATTTT. It codes for CANSLRGQPQHF.

The V call is TRBV24-1, the J call TRBJ2-5; TRBD1 aligns across 7 bases. Losses at the gene ends were 7 bases for V and 9 bases for J; bases not matched to a gene: 4. CDR1 is KGHDR, CDR2 SFDVKD, per germline. The CDR3 runs 11 residues. The chain's CDR3 is CATRQGRSQYF. The CDR3, as DNA: TGTGCCACCAGACAGGGGAGATCCCAGTACTTC.

This clonotype was seen at least ten times. The chain employs TRBV5-4 and TRBJ2-7, with 11 bases lining up with TRBD2. Trimming at V came to 3 bases and at J to 4 bases, leaving 9 bases not matched to a gene. In germline, CDR1 is SGHNT, CDR2 YYREEE (reference sequence). CDR3 size: 16 residues. CDR3 bases: TGTGCCAGCAGCTCGCGAACTAGCGGGAGTAGTTACGAGCAGTACTTC. Translating gives CASSSRTSGSSYEQYF.

The chain employs TRBV7-3 and TRBJ1-1; D is possibly TRBD1 (5 bases). CDR1 and CDR2 from the germline V gene are SGHTA and FQGTGA. Trimming left V 6 bases short and J 3 bases short, with 14 bases between. CDR3 length equals 14 residues. This CDR3 reads CASRLWGGDTEAFF. The CDR3 DNA is TGTGCCAGCAGGTTATGGGGAGGGGACACTGAAGCTTTCTTT.

The J gene is TRBJ2-4, the V gene TRBV6-2 or TRBV6-3; TRBD2 matches 8 bases. The V and J ends lost 5 bases and 8 bases, in that order; junction bases with no gene match: 11. Germline loops: CDR1 MNHEY, CDR2 SVGEGT. CDR3 size: 15 residues. The CDR3 DNA sequence: TGTGCCAGCAGTCACCAGGGACTAGTGACGGACATTCAGTACTTC. Translating gives CASSHQGLVTDIQYF.

This chain joins TRBV20-1 and TRBJ2-5; 10 bases fit TRBD2. CDR1 is DFQATT, CDR2 SNEGSKA, per germline (reference sequence). The CDR3 runs 16 residues. The V gene end was trimmed by 1 base and the J gene end by 5 bases; junction bases not matched to a gene: 10. The CDR3 coding sequence is TGCAGTGCTAGAGTTGGGGGAGCGGGGGGGCTGGAGACCCAGTACTTC. Translating gives CSARVGGAGGLETQYF.

As to this clonotype: This may arise from a read error, as a much more abundant clone is one base away. The chain links TRBV19 to TRBJ2-5; 11 nucleotides agree with TRBD1. The CDR3 runs to 15 residues. Germline CDR1 is LNHDA and CDR2 is SQIVND (reference sequence). CDR3 amino acids: CARSQRTGGRETQYF. Here the CDR3 DNA reads TGTGCCCGTAGCCAGAGGACAGGGGGCAGAGAGACCCAGTACTTC.

The CDR3 is CAISPLRIPGYHEQYF. CDR3 bases: TGTGCCATCAGCCCCTTGCGGATCCCCGGGTACCACGAGCAGTACTTC. The gene calls are TRBV10-3 and TRBJ2-7; no reliable D call. V lost 6 bases and J 5 bases, leaving 23 bases between the germline ends. CDR1 is ENHRY, CDR2 SYGVKD, per germline. This CDR3 is 16 amino acids long.

The chain uses TRBV7-3 and TRBJ1-1, with TRBD1 matching over 7 bases. The V segment lost 5 bases and the J segment 0 bases; nucleotides outside the gene matches: 6. Germline values: CDR1 SGHTA, CDR2 FQGTGA. CDR3 length: 15 residues. The CDR3 DNA reads as TGTGCCAGCAGCCCCCAGACAGGGTTGAACACTGAAGCTTTCTTT. This sequence encodes CASSPQTGLNTEAFF.